This T cell receptor beta chain was found in a study of response to subunit inactivated influenza vaccine (dated 2018 in TCRdb). As for the study more broadly: Deep quantitative profiling of the T cell receptor repertoire was used in the study to follow responses to a trivalent subunit inactivated influenza vaccine.

Trimming leaves V shorter by 2 bases and J shorter by 7 bases, with the junction holding 9 bases beyond the gene matches. Inclusive of the bounding cysteine and phenylalanine, the CDR3 is 15 residues long. Just the 45-base CDR3 DNA is kept, in frame starting at base 1. The germline V gene encodes CDR1 DFQATT and CDR2 SNEGSKA (reference sequence). Notes on this clonotype: What antigen it recognizes has not been identified. No much larger clone is present one base from it, and per-base qualities are unavailable.

The study at large found these results: The authors proposed that each seasonal influenza vaccination may bring in only a limited number of new T cells.

Library construction relied on RT-PCR. Sequencing used an Illumina HiSeq 2500. In-frame beta chains were kept once TCRdb had trimmed the public reads at Q25 with fastp and called clones with MiXCR. Rows merge per CDR3 protein into single entries with the most common DNA and genes. The sample data list almost 250,000 distinct CDR3 sequences, and approximately 12% of these were observed just once. The top ten clones comprise less than 8.5% of the sample. The sequences come from non-naive T cells sorted from PBMCs, collected 14 to 15 days before vaccination. The cell subset or site tag for this specimen amounts to: memory T cell fraction. This TCR derives from a man in his forties or fifties who received an inactivated influenza vaccine. Donor details come from another sample of the same person, matched by shared clones. The V and J genes are TRBV20-1 and TRBJ2-2; the central 8 bases match TRBD2. The DNA sequence reads TGCAGTGCTAGAAATCGCCGCGGGGGGTTCGGGGAGCTGTTTTTT. The encoded protein is CSARNRRGGFGELFF.